These T cell receptor beta chains were read from a single sample in a study of T-cell reconstitution after alpha-beta-depleted transplantation in children. TCRdb re-called the PCR reads with MiXCR, one entry per CDR3 protein. The sample carries around 700,000 distinct CDR3 sequences, around 14% recorded once. This specimen consisted of PBMCs, obtained before TCRalphabeta/CD19-depleted stem cell transplant. These receptors all stem from a girl aged 2-10 years with congenital amegakaryocytic thrombocytopenia, due to receive a stem cell transplant. The CDR3 runs from the conserved cysteine through the conserved F or W. Fields, in order: clone size, D gene, J gene, V gene, CDR3 protein, CDR3 DNA. A D gene is named only where the DNA matches it firmly. A clone size is listed for some rows: how often the clone was seen (once, few, many), or a class if it is expanded.

many	-	TRBJ1-2	TRBV5-1	CASSLDRSGYTF	TGCGCCAGCAGCTTGGACCGATCTGGCTACACCTTC
many	TRBD1	TRBJ1-5	TRBV11-2	CASSSDRDQPQHF	TGTGCCAGCAGCTCCGACAGGGATCAGCCCCAGCATTTT
many	-	TRBJ2-3	TRBV5-1	CASSLGRSSTDTQYF	TGCGCCAGCAGCTTGGGACGGTCTAGCACAGATACGCAGTATTTT
few	-	TRBJ2-7	TRBV7-9	CASSLVVQGSHEQYF	TGTGCCAGCAGCTTAGTGGTGCAGGGCAGCCACGAGCAGTACTTC
-	-	TRBJ2-7	TRBV5-1	CASSLAGGGTYEQYF	TGCGCCAGCAGCTTGGCTGGCGGAGGAACCTACGAGCAGTACTTC
few	-	TRBJ2-1	TRBV20-1	CSAQIPSGDISSEQFF	TGCAGTGCCCAAATTCCCAGCGGAGATATATCCAGTGAGCAGTTCTTC
-	TRBD1	TRBJ2-5	TRBV12-3/TRBV12-4	CASTFAGGQETQYF	TGTGCCAGCACTTTTGCAGGGGGCCAAGAGACCCAGTACTTC
many	-	TRBJ2-5	TRBV11-2	CASSLWGGEETQYF	TGTGCCAGCAGCTTATGGGGTGGGGAGGAGACCCAGTACTTC
many	TRBD2	TRBJ2-7	TRBV6-5	CASSYSSSSGRQNYEQYF	TGTGCCAGCAGTTATTCCTCATCTAGCGGGAGACAAAACTACGAGCAGTACTTC
-	TRBD1	TRBJ1-2	TRBV29-1	CSVPAGQPYYGYTF	TGCAGCGTACCCGCGGGACAGCCATACTATGGCTACACCTTC
many	-	TRBJ2-2	TRBV7-8	CASSLVSPLAQTGELFF	TGTGCCAGCAGCTTAGTATCCCCACTAGCTCAAACCGGGGAGCTGTTTTTT
many	-	TRBJ2-2	TRBV3-1	CASSPQPHLGELFF	TGTGCCAGCAGCCCACAGCCACACCTAGGGGAGCTGTTTTTT
-	-	TRBJ2-7	TRBV5-4	CASSLGYGSSYEQYF	TGTGCCAGCAGCTTAGGGTACGGAAGCTCCTACGAGCAGTACTTC
many	-	TRBJ1-1	TRBV5-6	CASSPPGVTEAFF	TGTGCCAGCAGCCCGCCCGGGGTCACTGAAGCTTTCTTT
many	-	TRBJ1-6	TRBV12-3/TRBV12-4	CASSLEPYNNSPLHF	TGTGCCAGCAGTTTAGAACCCTACAATAATTCACCCCTCCACTTT
few	TRBD1	TRBJ1-6	TRBV11-2	CASSQGGLSSPLHF	TGTGCCAGCAGCCAGGGGGGTTTGAGTTCACCCCTCCACTTT
-	-	TRBJ2-7	TRBV20-1	CSARRPSSYEQYF	TGCAGTGCTAGACGTCCGAGCTCCTACGAGCAGTACTTC
many	-	TRBJ2-1	TRBV20-1	CSASPHRLVNEQFF	TGCAGTGCTAGTCCCCACAGGCTAGTCAATGAGCAGTTCTTC
-	-	TRBJ2-7	TRBV7-9	CASIPYGAYEQYF	TGTGCCAGCATACCATACGGGGCATACGAGCAGTACTTC
many	-	TRBJ1-5	TRBV12-3/TRBV12-4	CASSLGRENQPQHF	TGTGCCAGCAGTTTAGGGAGAGAAAATCAGCCCCAGCATTTT
-	-	TRBJ1-1	TRBV29-1	CSVVFGLNTEAFF	TGCAGCGTTGTATTCGGTCTGAACACTGAAGCTTTCTTT
-	TRBD2	TRBJ2-1	TRBV7-7	CASSRRGAGSYNEQFF	TGTGCCAGCAGCCGCCGTGGAGCGGGAAGCTACAATGAGCAGTTCTTC
-	-	TRBJ2-3	TRBV7-9	CASSLHGRHTDTQYF	TGTGCCAGCAGCTTGCATGGAAGGCACACAGATACGCAGTATTTT
many	TRBD1	TRBJ1-1	TRBV29-1	CSVEGGTGVAEAFF	TGCAGCGTTGAAGGAGGGACAGGGGTCGCTGAAGCTTTCTTT
-	-	TRBJ2-7	TRBV4-1	CASSQGGGNSYEQYF	TGCGCCAGCAGCCAAGGTGGCGGGAACTCCTACGAGCAGTACTTC
many	-	TRBJ2-5	TRBV20-1	CSASFQETQYF	TGCAGTGCTAGTTTCCAAGAGACCCAGTACTTC
few	TRBD2	TRBJ2-3	TRBV7-8	CASRPGTISTDTQYF	TGTGCCAGCAGACCTGGGACTATTTCCACAGATACGCAGTATTTT
few	TRBD1	TRBJ2-2	TRBV20-1	CSARGTGIHRELFF	TGCAGTGCTAGGGGGACAGGGATCCACCGGGAGCTGTTTTTT
few	TRBD1	TRBJ2-7	TRBV25-1	CASGGQGPYEQYF	TGTGCCAGCGGGGGACAGGGGCCCTACGAGCAGTACTTC
many	TRBD2	TRBJ2-4	TRBV20-1	CSVGAGIPKNIQYF	TGCAGTGTAGGAGCGGGAATCCCCAAAAACATTCAGTACTTC
-	-	TRBJ2-4	TRBV15	CATSRGRENIQYF	TGTGCCACCAGCAGAGGCAGGGAAAACATTCAGTACTTC
few	-	TRBJ2-3	TRBV5-1	CASSLAGGFGADTQYF	TGCGCCAGCAGCTTGGCCGGCGGGTTCGGGGCAGATACGCAGTATTTT
-	-	TRBJ2-3	TRBV20-1	CSAGYWSRGTDTQYF	TGCAGTGCTGGATATTGGTCCCGGGGCACAGATACGCAGTATTTT
few	TRBD2	TRBJ2-1	TRBV5-1	CASSKAGTSYINEQFF	TGCGCCAGCAGCAAGGCCGGGACTAGCTATATCAATGAGCAGTTCTTC
many	TRBD1	TRBJ2-1	TRBV28	CASASGGQGLYNEQFF	TGTGCCAGCGCTTCCGGGGGACAGGGACTTTACAATGAGCAGTTCTTC
few	TRBD2	TRBJ2-3	TRBV5-1	CASSLDMGASGPTDTQYF	TGCGCCAGCAGCTTGGATATGGGTGCTAGCGGCCCCACAGATACGCAGTATTTT
many	TRBD1	TRBJ2-3	TRBV5-1	CASSLTGDSPSTDTQYF	TGCGCCAGCAGCTTGACTGGGGACAGCCCTAGCACAGATACGCAGTATTTT
-	-	TRBJ1-1	TRBV29-1	CSTATPNTEAFF	TGCAGCACTGCAACCCCGAACACTGAAGCTTTCTTT
many	TRBD1	TRBJ2-7	TRBV28	CASSLGQSHEQYF	TGTGCCAGCAGTCTGGGACAGTCCCACGAGCAGTACTTC
many	TRBD2	TRBJ2-3	TRBV12-3/TRBV12-4	CASTLELAGEIRPDTQYF	TGTGCCAGCACCCTTGAGTTAGCGGGAGAGATCCGACCAGATACGCAGTATTTT
-	TRBD2	TRBJ2-5	TRBV20-1	CSASGGSETQYF	TGCAGTGCTAGCGGGGGGTCAGAGACCCAGTACTTC
-	TRBD2	TRBJ2-1	TRBV20-1	CSGLLAGGGVNEQFF	TGCAGTGGCTTATTAGCGGGAGGAGGGGTCAATGAGCAGTTCTTC
few	-	TRBJ2-5	TRBV28	CASSAVDIRETQYF	TGTGCCAGCAGTGCTGTCGACATTCGGGAGACCCAGTACTTC
few	TRBD1	TRBJ2-7	TRBV10-1	CASSGDRIYEQYF	TGCGCCAGCAGTGGGGACAGGATCTACGAGCAGTACTTC
-	-	TRBJ2-1	TRBV6-1	CASIDGQRSYNEQFF	TGTGCCAGCATAGATGGACAGCGCTCCTACAATGAGCAGTTCTTC
few	TRBD1	TRBJ1-5	TRBV20-1	CSARVRDRVSNQPQHF	TGCAGTGCTAGAGTAAGGGACAGGGTTAGCAATCAGCCCCAGCATTTT
-	TRBD2	TRBJ2-7	TRBV19	CASSMISSGNYEQYF	TGTGCCAGTAGTATGATCTCTAGCGGGAACTACGAGCAGTACTTC
many	TRBD1	TRBJ2-1	TRBV10-3	CAISESSRQGWNEQFF	TGTGCCATCAGTGAGTCCTCCAGACAGGGTTGGAATGAGCAGTTCTTC
few	TRBD2	TRBJ2-2	TRBV5-1	CASSYRSGRDPTGELFF	TGCGCCAGCAGCTATCGTAGCGGGAGGGACCCCACCGGGGAGCTGTTTTTT
many	TRBD1	TRBJ2-7	TRBV29-1	CSAAQTGGYEQYF	TGCAGCGCAGCACAGACAGGGGGCTACGAGCAGTACTTC
many	TRBD1	TRBJ1-6	TRBV7-2	CASSHGTGGFNSPLHF	TGTGCCAGCAGCCACGGGACAGGGGGGTTTAATTCACCCCTCCACTTT
many	TRBD1	TRBJ2-1	TRBV20-1	CSARGDRDNNEQFF	TGCAGTGCTAGAGGGGACAGGGATAACAATGAGCAGTTCTTC
-	TRBD1	TRBJ2-5	TRBV6-5	CASSYSRTGGMETQYF	TGTGCCAGCAGTTACTCCCGGACAGGGGGCATGGAGACCCAGTACTTC
few	-	TRBJ2-5	TRBV10-3	CAISELDGGGETQYF	TGTGCCATCAGTGAGTTGGACGGGGGAGGAGAGACCCAGTACTTC
-	-	TRBJ2-5	TRBV6-2/TRBV6-3	CASSYGARARAGHAQETQYF	TGTGCCAGCAGTTACGGGGCCCGAGCTAGGGCGGGACATGCCCAAGAGACCCAGTACTTC